The source of this T cell receptor beta chain is a study of CXCR3-negative and CXCR3-positive naive CD8 T cells. The libraries of TRB cDNA were constructed through 5' RACE using UMI labels. Following a re-call of the 5' RACE reads, TCRdb has one entry per CDR3 protein and lacks DNA. The sample table sets out fewer than 140,000 distinct CDR3 sequences. Germline V gene data show CDR1 as MDHEN and CDR2 as SYDVKM. CDR3 length equals 12 residues. Study-wide results and caveats: CXCR3-negative naive cells had less hydrophobic TRB CDR3s than did CXCR3-positive naive cells. The TRBV-TRBJ usage of naive CXCR3-negative and CXCR3-positive cells was similar, but that of memory cells differed.

A CD45RO-CCR7+CD27+CD95- phenotype identified naive CD8+ T cells. Regarding this clonotype: As yet, its antigen is unknown.

The chain employs TRBV28 and TRBJ2-7; TCRdb gives TRBD1 as the D gene, but with no DNA this cannot be confirmed. Sequencing input: naive CXCR3+ CD8+ T cells from blood. Subset reported: CD45RO-CCR7+CD27+CD95- naive CD8+ T cells expressing CXCR3 (TNR3+). The TCR sequence derives from a human donor in good health. Some clones in this sample may be carry-over from other donors' samples. CDR3 protein: CASSPNPGEQYF.